This T cell receptor (beta chain) was obtained from a study of CXCR3-negative and CXCR3-positive naive CD8 T cells. On the study more broadly: For each library, about 1.5 +/- 0.3 million TRB reads were obtained, around 140 million in total.

Study-wide results and limits: The study found that naive CXCR3-negative and CXCR3-positive cells shared TRBV-TRBJ usage, while memory cells differed. CXCR3-positive naive cells had TRB CDR3s that were more hydrophobic than CXCR3-negative naive cells had. Fresh PBMCs went into most assays, and CXCR3 expression partly declined after cryopreservation.

The libraries of TRB cDNA were prepared using 5' RACE with UMI labels. For each CDR3 protein, TCRdb gives one entry from its re-call of the 5' RACE reads, without DNA. The table for this sample gives around 61,000 distinct CDR3 sequences. A note on this clonotype: The target antigen is unknown.

Germline V CDR1 and CDR2: SNHLY, FYNNEI. This CDR3 is 12 amino acids long. The chain carries TRBV2 and TRBJ2-7; the TCRdb D gene call, TRBD2, has no DNA to confirm it. Sequencing was performed on naive CXCR3+ CD8+ T cells from blood. The subset was: CD45RO-CCR7+CD27+CD95- naive CD8+ T cells expressing CXCR3 (TNR3+). The TCR comes from a human donor in good health. Some clones in this sample may be carry-over from other donors' samples. The CDR3 sequence is CASLGISGAQYF.